The TCR beta chain under discussion was sequenced for a study of blood T cell repertoires in COVID-19. Losses at the gene ends were 2 bases for V and 2 bases for J; bases not matched to a gene: 7. The length of the CDR3 is 16 residues. Germline assignment: CDR1 MNHEY and CDR2 SMNVEV (reference sequence). Clones were sequenced by immunoSEQ multiplex PCR, and TCRdb holds only the in-frame ones, with some missing. The sample shows 150,000 or so clones, just over 85% of them seen only once. What was sequenced was peripheral blood. The receptor comes from a woman aged 60 to 75 with acute or convalescent COVID-19. V gene TRBV27 combines with J gene TRBJ2-7; the match to TRBD1 covers 9 bases. CDR3 sequence (DNA): TGTGCCAGCAGTTTAAATCCGGGACAGGGTACCTACGAGCAGTACTTC. This translates into CASSLNPGQGTYEQYF.